This TCR beta chain originates from a study of blood T cell repertoires in COVID-19. The CDR3 totals 16 residues. Germline V CDR1 and CDR2: SGHVS, FQNEAQ. Unmatched junction bases numbered 4, after V lost 2 bases and J lost 5 bases. Profiling relied on immunoSEQ multiplex PCR, and the TCRdb table lists in-frame clones only, not all of them. This table has 130,000 or so clones, 80% to 85% appearing once. Participant age was about 18 to 100 years, and participants resided in roughly 24 US areas. The source material was PBMCs or T cells enriched from blood (not recorded which). The sequence was collected from a man aged 25-45 years who had recovered from COVID-19. The chain joins TRBV7-8 to TRBJ2-5, with 14 positions matching TRBD2. CDR3 DNA: TGTGCCAGCAGCTTACGACTAGCGGGGGGGCCGGAGACCCAGTACTTC. Its protein is CASSLRLAGGPETQYF. Looking up the rest from reference TRBV7-8 and TRBJ2-5 gives the full variable domain: GAGVSQSPRYKVAKRGQDVALRCDPISGHVSLFWYQQALGQGPEFLTYFQNEAQLDKSGLPSDRFFAERPEGSVSTLKIQRTQQEDSAVYLCASSLRLAGGPETQYFGPGTRLLVL.